The clone carrying this TCR beta chain was picked up a small number of times. Its antigen is unknown. The data stem from a study of cytomegalovirus exposure and HLA in healthy donors. Across the study: Within an early data release were 85 million or so unique TCRs drawn from HLA-typed donors. Study outcomes and limitations: Later analysis associated a missense DCLRE1C variant with TCR beta V- and J-gene trimming. Most subjects had HLA-A and HLA-B alleles reportedly predicted accurately by TCR beta sequences.

V lost 5 bases, J lost 3 bases, and 14 bases lay in between. The V gene's germline CDR1 is LGHNA and CDR2 YNFKEQ. The CDR3 loop spans 14 amino acids. PCR was performed using 60 Vbeta and 13 Jbeta primers. Assay: immunoSEQ multiplex PCR; the TCRdb copy retains only in-frame clones and omits some. The sample yields around 200,000 clones, approximately 78% seen once. What was sequenced was PBMCs. The chain employs TRBV4-2 and TRBJ2-7, with D possibly matching TRBD2 (5 bases). This receptor was obtained from a woman between 18 and 29 years old in good health and CMV-seronegative. The CDR3 sequence is CASSYGRGGYEQYF. As DNA, the CDR3 is TGTGCCAGCAGCTACGGACGAGGAGGCTACGAGCAGTACTTC.